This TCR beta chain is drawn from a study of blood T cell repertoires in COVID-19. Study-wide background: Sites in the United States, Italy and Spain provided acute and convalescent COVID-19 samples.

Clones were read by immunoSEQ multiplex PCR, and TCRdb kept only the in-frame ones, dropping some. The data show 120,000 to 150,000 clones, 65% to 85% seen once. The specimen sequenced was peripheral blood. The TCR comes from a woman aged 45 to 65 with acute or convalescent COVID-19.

The CDR3 spells CASSLVAAYGYTF. In DNA, the CDR3 is TGTGCCAGCAGCTTAGTGGCGGCCTATGGCTACACCTTC. V and J are TRBV7-9 and TRBJ1-2; D unresolved. The CDR3 extends over 13 amino acids. Germline V gives CDR1 SEHNR, CDR2 FQNEAQ (reference sequence). The ends were cut back, 1 base at V and 4 bases at J, with 7 bases in the middle.